The 6 T cell receptor beta chains given below trace back to one sample, sequenced in a study of blood T cell repertoires in COVID-19. This table comes from immunoSEQ multiplex PCR, and its TCRdb copy is limited to in-frame clones, with some not included. The sample lists roughly 200,000 clones; 86% were seen once. Specimen: PBMCs or T cells enriched from blood (not recorded which). These receptors were obtained from a woman in her thirties or forties with acute COVID-19.

This clone was seen only once. The chain combines TRBV6-5 with TRBJ1-1; D might be TRBD1 (5 bases). Germline CDR1 and CDR2: MNHEY and SVGAGI. The V and J ends lost 5 bases and 11 bases respectively, with 15 bases between them. The CDR3 is made up of 12 amino acids. This CDR3 is CASSPTGDTAFF. The CDR3, as DNA: TGTGCCAGCAGTCCGACGGGGGATACGGCTTTCTTT.

This chain uses TRBV3-1 (or the pseudogene TRBV3-2) with TRBJ2-3; D may be TRBD1 (6 bases). Germline assignment: CDR1 LGHDT and CDR2 YNNKEL (reference sequence). The CDR3 is 14 residues long. V was trimmed by 4 bases and J by 5 bases, leaving 13 bases between them. The CDR3 DNA follows: TGTGCCAGCAGCCCCTACAGGGCTGGAGATACGCAGTATTTT. Amino acid sequence: CASSPYRAGDTQYF.

This clone was counted ten times or more. This sequence joins TRBV2 and TRBJ2-2; 8 positions match TRBD1. The CDR3 covers 14 residues. V trimming: 4 bases; J trimming: 8 bases; junction bases outside the gene matches: 6. CDR1 and CDR2 from the germline V gene are SNHLY and FYNNEI. CDR3 in amino acids: CASSVFQGAGELFF. CDR3 DNA: TGTGCCAGCAGTGTATTCCAGGGGGCTGGGGAGCTGTTTTTT.

The V gene is TRBV2, the J gene TRBJ1-4; no clear D gene. The CDR3 spans 14 residues. V was cut by 3 bases and J by 4 bases, with 9 bases left in between. Germline V gene lookup returns CDR1 SNHLY and CDR2 FYNNEI. The CDR3 loop is CASSEAEFNEKLFF. The CDR3, as DNA: TGTGCCAGCAGTGAGGCGGAGTTTAATGAAAAACTGTTTTTT. The complete variable domain, with remaining parts taken from reference TRBV2 and TRBJ1-4, reads EPEVTQTPSHQVTQMGQEVILRCVPISNHLYFYWYRQILGQKVEFLVSFYNNEISEKSEIFDDQFSVERPDGSNFTLKIRSTKLEDSAMYFCASSEAEFNEKLFFGSGTQLSVL.

The chain uses TRBV6-5 and TRBJ1-1; no reliable D call. The ends were cut back, 5 bases at V and 8 bases at J, with 9 bases in the middle. The V gene's germline CDR1 is MNHEY and CDR2 SVGAGI. The CDR3 is 11 residues long. The CDR3 sequence: CASSQLGEAFF. Here the CDR3 DNA reads TGTGCCAGCAGTCAGTTGGGCGAAGCTTTCTTT.

The chain carries TRBV7-8 and TRBJ1-2; D unclear. Germline CDR1 and CDR2: SGHVS and FQNEAQ. With 1 base removed from V and 0 bases from J, the gap between germline ends came to 15 bases. CDR3 size: 17 residues. For the CDR3, the DNA is TGTGCCAGCAGCTTAGTCGTCCCAGACCTAGCTAACTATGGCTACACCTTC. Residues: CASSLVVPDLANYGYTF.